This is a list of T cell receptor beta chains from one sample in a study of cytomegalovirus exposure and HLA in healthy donors. Repertoires were generated with immunoSEQ multiplex PCR, while TCRdb's copy carries only in-frame clones and drops some. In the table there are roughly 60,000 clones, about 96% of which are singletons. Sequenced: PBMCs. The receptor source for this set is a woman under 30 in good health and CMV-seronegative. Each CDR3 is given with its conserved first and last residue. Fields, in order: CDR3 DNA, CDR3 protein, D gene, V gene, clone size, CDR3 length, J gene. D genes are given only for firm matches. Clone size, where shown, is once, few, many, or a class for clones that have expanded.

cdr3_nt: TGTGCCAGCAGTGCGGTTACCTCTGGAAACACCATATATTTT
cdr3_aa: CASSAVTSGNTIYF
d_call: NA
v_call: TRBV2
clone_size: NA
cdr3_length: 14
j_call: TRBJ1-3

cdr3_nt: TGTGCCAGCAGCTCACGGGCGGGGGGCCGCACAGATACGCAGTATTTT
cdr3_aa: CASSSRAGGRTDTQYF
d_call: TRBD2
v_call: TRBV7-3
clone_size: NA
cdr3_length: 16
j_call: TRBJ2-3

cdr3_nt: TGTGCCAGCAGTTACGGGCCAAAAGAGACCCAGTACTTC
cdr3_aa: CASSYGPKETQYF
d_call: NA
v_call: TRBV6-5
clone_size: NA
cdr3_length: 13
j_call: TRBJ2-5

cdr3_nt: TGCGCCAGCAGCCAAGTTGCGGGACGTGGGAATTCACCCCTCCACTTT
cdr3_aa: CASSQVAGRGNSPLHF
d_call: NA
v_call: TRBV4-3
clone_size: NA
cdr3_length: 16
j_call: TRBJ1-6

cdr3_nt: TGCGCCAGCGCCCGAGGGAGGGTATTAGGAATGAACACTGAAGCTTTCTTT
cdr3_aa: CASARGRVLGMNTEAFF
d_call: NA
v_call: TRBV5-1
clone_size: once
cdr3_length: 17
j_call: TRBJ1-1

cdr3_nt: TGCAGTGCAAGGAGGGATGAAAAACTGTTTTTT
cdr3_aa: CSARRDEKLFF
d_call: NA
v_call: TRBV20-1
clone_size: NA
cdr3_length: 11
j_call: TRBJ1-4

cdr3_nt: TGCAGCGTTGGGGGGGCAGGGGGCGAAGAGTACGAGCAGTACTTC
cdr3_aa: CSVGGAGGEEYEQYF
d_call: TRBD1
v_call: TRBV29-1
clone_size: NA
cdr3_length: 15
j_call: TRBJ2-7

cdr3_nt: TGTGCTAGCAGCCGGGGGGGGTCCGGCGGGGAGACCCAGTACTTC
cdr3_aa: CASSRGGSGGETQYF
d_call: TRBD2
v_call: TRBV7-7
clone_size: NA
cdr3_length: 15
j_call: TRBJ2-5

cdr3_nt: TGCAGCGTTGAAGCCCGGGGAGGCCAAGAGACCCAGTACTTC
cdr3_aa: CSVEARGGQETQYF
d_call: NA
v_call: TRBV29-1
clone_size: NA
cdr3_length: 14
j_call: TRBJ2-5

cdr3_nt: TGTGCCAGCAGCTTACGGCAGGCTGGAAACACCATATATTTT
cdr3_aa: CASSLRQAGNTIYF
d_call: NA
v_call: TRBV7-6
clone_size: NA
cdr3_length: 14
j_call: TRBJ1-3

cdr3_nt: TGTGCTAGGAATGGCATGAACACTGAAGCTTTCTTT
cdr3_aa: CARNGMNTEAFF
d_call: NA
v_call: TRBV12-5
clone_size: NA
cdr3_length: 12
j_call: TRBJ1-1

cdr3_nt: TGTGCCAGCAGCCGGGAGGGCGGGAGCTGGGAGACCCAGTACTTC
cdr3_aa: CASSREGGSWETQYF
d_call: TRBD2
v_call: TRBV7-9
clone_size: NA
cdr3_length: 15
j_call: TRBJ2-5

cdr3_nt: TGTGCCAGCAGCGGAGTACCCCCAGCCCCATACTTC
cdr3_aa: CASSGVPPAPYF
d_call: NA
v_call: TRBV5-8
clone_size: NA
cdr3_length: 12
j_call: TRBJ2-7